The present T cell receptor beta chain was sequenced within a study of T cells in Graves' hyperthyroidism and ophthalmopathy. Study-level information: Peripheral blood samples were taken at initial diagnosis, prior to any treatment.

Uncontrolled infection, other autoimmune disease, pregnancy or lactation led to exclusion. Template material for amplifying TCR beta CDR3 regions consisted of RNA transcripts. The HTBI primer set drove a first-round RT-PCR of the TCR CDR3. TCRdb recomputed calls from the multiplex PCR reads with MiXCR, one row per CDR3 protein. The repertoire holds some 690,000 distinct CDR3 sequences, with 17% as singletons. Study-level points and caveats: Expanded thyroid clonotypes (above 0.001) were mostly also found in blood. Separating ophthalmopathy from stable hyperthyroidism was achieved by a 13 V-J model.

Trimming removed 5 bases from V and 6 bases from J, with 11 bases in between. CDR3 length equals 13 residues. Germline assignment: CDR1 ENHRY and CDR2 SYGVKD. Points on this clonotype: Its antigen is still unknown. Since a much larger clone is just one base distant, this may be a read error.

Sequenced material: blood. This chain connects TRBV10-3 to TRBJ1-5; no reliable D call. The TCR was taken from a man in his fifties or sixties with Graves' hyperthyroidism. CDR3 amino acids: CAISPEEAQPQHF. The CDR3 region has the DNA TGTGCCATCAGTCCAGAAGAGGCTCAGCCCCAGCATTTT.